This passage covers 5 T cell receptor beta chains from one sample sequenced in a study of blood T cell repertoires in COVID-19. Only in-frame clones appear in the TCRdb table, and some are missing; sequencing was by immunoSEQ multiplex PCR. The sample shows approximately 310,000 clones, around 84% of them seen only once. The specimen sequenced was PBMCs or T cells enriched from blood (not recorded which). All receptors come from a woman aged 25 to 45 who had been exposed to COVID-19.

The chain employs TRBV18 and TRBJ2-2; unclear D gene. The CDR3 loop spans 15 amino acids. The germline V gene has CDR1 KGHSH and CDR2 LQKENI. V was cut by 0 bases and J by 1 base, with 6 bases left in between. The CDR3 sequence: CASSPPPLNTGELFF. CDR3 sequence (DNA): TGTGCCAGCTCACCACCCCCCTTGAACACCGGGGAGCTGTTTTTT. The full variable domain, rest sourced from reference TRBV18 and TRBJ2-2, is NAGVMQNPRHLVRRRGQEARLRCSPMKGHSHVYWYRQLPEEGLKFMVYLQKENIIDESGMPKERFSAEFPKEGPSILRIQQVVRGDSAAYFCASSPPPLNTGELFFGEGSRLTVL.

The rearrangement uses TRBV11-3 and TRBJ2-5; TRBD2 matches at 8 bases. CDR3 length: 15 residues. The V segment lost 5 bases and the J segment 2 bases; nucleotides outside the gene matches: 7. The germline gives CDR1 SGHNT, CDR2 YENEEA. CDR3 sequence: CASSPQAGEQETQYF. Written as DNA, the CDR3 is TGTGCCAGCAGCCCCCAAGCGGGGGAACAAGAGACCCAGTACTTC. Full variable domain (outside the CDR3, taken from reference TRBV11-3 and TRBJ2-5): EAGVVQSPRYKIIEKKQPVAFWCNPISGHNTLYWYLQNLGQGPELLIRYENEEAVDDSQLPKDRFSAERLKGVDSTLKIQPAELGDSAVYLCASSPQAGEQETQYFGPGTRLLVL.

This sequence joins TRBV30 and TRBJ1-1; 9 bases are shared with TRBD1. This CDR3 is built from 14 residues. V lost 2 bases and J lost 5; bases outside the gene matches: 6. Germline CDR1 reads GTSNPN; CDR2 reads SVGIG (reference sequence). DNA for the CDR3: TGTGCCTGGAGTCGTGGGACAGGGTGGACTGAAGCTTTCTTT. Protein sequence: CAWSRGTGWTEAFF.

This clone came up once. This chain joins TRBV28 and TRBJ1-4, with D tentatively TRBD1 (5 bases). CDR1 and CDR2 (germline): MDHEN, SYDVKM. The CDR3 has 10 amino acids. V was pared by 10 bases and J by 8 bases, with 8 bases between. The CDR3 reads CATKGEKLFF. The CDR3 bases are TGTGCCACCAAGGGGGAAAAACTGTTTTTT.

The chain employs TRBV15 and TRBJ2-2; D is uncertain. The germline gives CDR1 LNHNV, CDR2 YYDKDF (reference sequence). This CDR3 region has 12 residues. V was shortened by 2 bases and J by 5 bases, with 3 bases between the two germline ends. In nucleotides, the CDR3 is TGTGCCACCAGCAGACATACCGGGGAGCTGTTTTTT. This translates into CATSRHTGELFF.